One sample yielded the 26 T cell receptor beta chains listed below, sequenced in a study of blood T cell repertoires in COVID-19. Generated by immunoSEQ multiplex PCR, the TCRdb table keeps only in-frame clones and is missing some. The table lists over 200,000 clones, around nine tenths of them singletons, with approximately 6% in the top ten. Material for sequencing was peripheral blood. These receptors came from a man between 60 and 70 years old who had recovered from COVID-19.

The rearrangement joins TRBV9 to TRBJ2-7; possibly TRBD2 for D (5 bases). Germline V gene lookup returns CDR1 SGDLS and CDR2 YYNGEE. V was cut by 4 bases and J by 1 base, with 18 bases left in between. The CDR3 extends over 16 amino acids. CDR3 sequence: CASSPTVHPGSYEQYF. The DNA of the CDR3 is TGTGCCAGCAGCCCAACGGTCCATCCGGGATCCTACGAGCAGTACTTC.

This clone was seen only once. The rearrangement uses TRBV5-1 and TRBJ2-3; TRBD1 is a possible D gene (5 bases). This CDR3 contains 15 residues. CDR1 and CDR2 from the germline V gene are SGHRS and YFSETQ. With 0 bases removed from V and 2 bases from J, the gap between germline ends came to 10 bases. The chain's CDR3 is CASSLGGQNTDTQYF. The CDR3 DNA reads as TGCGCCAGCAGCTTGGGCGGACAAAACACAGATACGCAGTATTTT.

Details on this clone: Other DNA sequences from this sample encode an identical CDR3 as well. This chain connects TRBV29-1 to TRBJ1-2, with D uncertain. The V gene's germline CDR1 is SQVTM and CDR2 ANQGSEA. This CDR3 contains 14 residues. Trimming left V 3 bases short and J 1 base short, with 12 bases between. DNA of the CDR3: TGCAGCGTTGAGAGGAACCGACTTAACTATGGCTACACCTTC. Protein product: CSVERNRLNYGYTF.

This clone has just one count. The chain uses TRBV30 and TRBJ1-2; 7 bases are a match to TRBD1. The germline V gene has CDR1 GTSNPN and CDR2 SVGIG (reference sequence). The CDR3 contains 11 residues. Trimming removed 8 bases from V and 6 bases from J; junction bases left unmatched: 6. CDR3 nucleotides: TGTGCCCGCTCGACAGGGCATGGCTACACCTTC. Protein sequence: CARSTGHGYTF.

V and J are TRBV5-4 and TRBJ2-7, with 11 bases fitting TRBD2. Germline V gene data show CDR1 as SGHNT and CDR2 as YYREEE (reference sequence). J gave up 5 bases and V 4 bases, and 17 bases lay outside the gene matches. This CDR3 has 18 amino acids. CDR3 residues: CASSRRLAGFLRIDEQYF. The CDR3 coding sequence is TGTGCCAGCAGCAGGAGACTAGCGGGATTTCTTCGGATAGACGAGCAGTACTTC.

This rearrangement joins TRBV29-1 to TRBJ2-5; D unclear. Germline CDR1 SQVTM, CDR2 ANQGSEA. The CDR3 is 11 amino acids. Trimming stripped 2 bases from V and 5 bases from J, with 6 bases between. This CDR3 is CSVEFRETQYF. The CDR3 DNA is TGCAGCGTTGAATTCCGGGAGACCCAGTACTTC.

Only one count was recorded for this clone. The chain is built from TRBV19 and TRBJ1-5, with unresolved D. V shed 5 bases and J shed 4 bases, with 15 bases lying between them. The CDR3 runs 15 residues. Per germline, CDR1 LNHDA and CDR2 SQIVND (reference sequence). CDR3 amino acids: CASSSRGRANQPQHF. CDR3 coding DNA: TGTGCCAGTAGTTCCCGAGGGAGGGCAAATCAGCCCCAGCATTTT. The full variable domain, completed using reference TRBV19 and TRBJ1-5, is DGGITQSPKYLFRKEGQNVTLSCEQNLNHDAMYWYRQDPGQGLRLIYYSQIVNDFQKGDIAEGYSVSREKKESFPLTVTSAQKNPTAFYLCASSSRGRANQPQHFGDGTRLSIL.

The rearrangement links TRBV5-6 to TRBJ2-3; 8 bases align to TRBD2. The CDR3 loop spans 18 amino acids. J was trimmed by 2 bases and V by 0 bases; bases with no gene match: 11. Germline V gives CDR1 SGHDT, CDR2 YYEEEE. In DNA, the CDR3 is TGTGCCAGCAGCTTGGGGGTAGGGCGGGAGGTCTCCACAGATACGCAGTATTTT. Translation: CASSLGVGREVSTDTQYF.

The CDR3 loop reads CASRDRDSSGYGYTF. The CDR3 DNA follows: TGTGCCAGCAGGGACAGGGATTCGTCTGGCTATGGCTACACCTTC. The chain couples TRBV6-5 to TRBJ1-2; 8 bases map to TRBD1. Germline loops: CDR1 MNHEY, CDR2 SVGAGI. V was pared by 6 bases and J by 4 bases, with 10 bases of the junction left unmatched. The CDR3 consists of 15 residues.

This clone has more than one count but fewer than ten. The chain recombines TRBV5-1 with TRBJ2-3, with 15 bases fitting TRBD2. The length of the CDR3 is 18 residues. CDR1 and CDR2 (germline): SGHRS, YFSETQ. The V segment lost 4 bases and the J segment 0 bases; nucleotides outside the gene matches: 6. Here the CDR3 reads CASSQGLAGGISTDTQYF. CDR3 coding DNA: TGCGCCAGCAGCCAGGGACTAGCGGGAGGAATTAGCACAGATACGCAGTATTTT.

The chain has TRBV20-1 and TRBJ2-2; D is ambiguous. CDR3 length: 14 amino acids. Germline values: CDR1 DFQATT, CDR2 SNEGSKA (reference sequence). Between the trimmed V and J ends, which lost 3 bases and 0 bases, there was a span of 8 bases. The CDR3 DNA sequence: TGCAGTGCTAGTCCTAGTCCGAACACCGGGGAGCTGTTTTTT. It is translated as CSASPSPNTGELFF.

This chain connects TRBV28 to TRBJ2-1; 9 bases are a match to TRBD2. CDR3 length equals 15 residues. Germline V CDR1 and CDR2: MDHEN, SYDVKM. V lost 7 bases to trimming and J lost 0 bases; unmatched junction nucleotides: 4. Written as DNA, the CDR3 is TGTGCCAGCAAGAGCGGGGGGAGCTCCTACAATGAGCAGTTCTTC. Translation gives CASKSGGSSYNEQFF. The complete variable domain, with remaining parts taken from reference TRBV28 and TRBJ2-1, reads DVKVTQSSRYLVKRTGEKVFLECVQDMDHENMFWYRQDPGLGLRLIYFSYDVKMKEKGDIPEGYSVSREKKERFSLILESASTNQTSMYLCASKSGGSSYNEQFFGPGTRLTVL.

This clone has just a few counts. Other nucleotide sequences from this sample produce the same CDR3. CDR3 amino acids: CASSQEGGTGTYEQYF. The CDR3 coding sequence is TGCGCCAGCAGCCAAGAGGGCGGGACAGGGACCTACGAGCAGTACTTC. The chain uses TRBV4-1 and TRBJ2-7; 9 nucleotides match TRBD1. The CDR3 is 16 residues long. CDR1 is MGHRA and CDR2 is YSYEKL in the germline V gene. Trimming cost V 0 bases and J 2 bases; bases outside gene matches: 5.

The chain joins TRBV5-4 to TRBJ1-1; D call uncertain. Germline V CDR1 and CDR2: SGHNT, YYREEE (reference sequence). Trimming shortened V by 0 bases and J by 8 bases, and 17 bases separated the two germline ends. This CDR3 comprises 15 residues. The CDR3 here is CASSLGPEEGAEAFF. The CDR3 DNA sequence: TGTGCCAGCAGCTTGGGTCCGGAAGAGGGTGCAGAAGCTTTCTTT.

A single count supports this clone. The chain uses TRBV7-2 and TRBJ2-3, with 8 positions matching TRBD1. Germline V lookup: CDR1 SGHTA, CDR2 FQGNSA. There are 14 residues in the CDR3. V was clipped by 3 bases and J by 4 bases; unmatched bases: 3. The CDR3 protein is CASSFAGGADTQYF. The CDR3 DNA reads TGTGCCAGCAGCTTTGCAGGGGGCGCAGATACGCAGTATTTT. Variable domain in full (rest from reference TRBV7-2 and TRBJ2-3): GAGVSQSPSNKVTEKGKDVELRCDPISGHTALYWYRQSLGQGLEFLIYFQGNSAPDKSGLPSDRFSAERTGGSVSTLTIQRTQQEDSAVYLCASSFAGGADTQYFGPGTRLTVL.

This clone was picked up one time. The genes are TRBV3-1 (or the pseudogene TRBV3-2) and TRBJ2-5; perhaps TRBD1 as D (6 bases). The CDR3 runs 14 residues. In germline, CDR1 is LGHDT, CDR2 YNNKEL (reference sequence). The V gene lost 4 bases and the J gene lost 2 bases, with 11 bases spanning the gap. The CDR3 region is CASSPAGVQETQYF. Written as DNA, the CDR3 is TGTGCCAGCAGCCCTGCAGGGGTACAAGAGACCCAGTACTTC.

This clone has a handful of counts. The chain carries TRBV3-1 (or the pseudogene TRBV3-2) and TRBJ2-2; 10 bases map to TRBD2. The germline gives CDR1 LGHDT, CDR2 YNNKEL (reference sequence). V gave up 6 bases and J gave up 9 bases; unmatched junction bases: 13. The CDR3 extends over 16 amino acids. The CDR3 coding sequence is TGTGCCAGCAGACCATTCCTAGCGGGGGAGAAATGGGAGCTGTTTTTT. Translation gives CASRPFLAGEKWELFF.

The CDR3 here is CASSLEGAITEAFF. The CDR3 nucleotides are TGTGCCAGCAGCTTGGAAGGAGCTATCACTGAAGCTTTCTTT. This rearrangement joins TRBV7-8 to TRBJ1-1; D gene uncertain. Germline CDR1 is SGHVS and CDR2 is FQNEAQ. V gave up 3 bases and J gave up 4 bases, with 12 bases separating them. This CDR3 comprises 14 residues.

The chain recombines TRBV10-1 with TRBJ1-4; the match to TRBD1 covers 7 bases. This CDR3 comprises 16 residues. CDR1 is WNHNN, CDR2 SYGVQD, per germline (reference sequence). The junction had 10 bases not matched to a gene; V was cut back by 2 bases and J by 7 bases. The CDR3 nucleotides are TGCGCCAGCAGTGAGGAACACAGGGGTGGAAGTGAAAAACTGTTTTTT. Translating it yields CASSEEHRGGSEKLFF.

The rearrangement joins TRBV5-1 to TRBJ1-3; a weak D match, TRBD1 (5 bases). Germline assignment: CDR1 SGHRS and CDR2 YFSETQ. Trimming pared 3 bases from V and 0 bases from J, leaving 10 bases between. There are 15 residues in the CDR3. CDR3 loop: CASSSGAFSGNTIYF. In DNA, the CDR3 is TGCGCCAGCAGCTCTGGGGCCTTCTCTGGAAACACCATATATTTT.

The J gene is TRBJ2-7, the V gene TRBV4-2, with 11 bases identical to TRBD2. V was clipped by 3 bases and J by 6 bases; unmatched bases: 7. There are 15 residues in the CDR3. Germline CDR1 reads LGHNA; CDR2 reads YNFKEQ. The CDR3, as DNA: TGTGCCAGCAGCCATGCGGGACTAGCGGAAACCGAGCAGTACTTC. This encodes CASSHAGLAETEQYF.

The rearrangement joins TRBV10-3 to TRBJ1-1; D not certain. This CDR3 has 14 amino acids. V shed 6 bases and J shed 7 bases, with 18 bases lying between them. CDR1 and CDR2 (germline): ENHRY, SYGVKD. The CDR3 spells CAIRLQERGNEAFF. In DNA form, the CDR3 reads TGTGCCATCAGGTTACAAGAAAGAGGAAATGAAGCTTTCTTT.

The rearrangement links TRBV7-2 to TRBJ1-3, with unresolved D. Trimming stripped 1 base from V and 0 bases from J, with 10 bases between. The CDR3 loop spans 16 amino acids. Germline CDR1 reads SGHTA; CDR2 reads FQGNSA. The CDR3 DNA follows: TGTGCCAGCAGCTTAGACGGAGCCATCTCTGGAAACACCATATATTTT. Its protein is CASSLDGAISGNTIYF.

In regard to this clone: Mismatch with germline at one junction end may stem from a read error. V gene TRBV18 combines with J gene TRBJ2-4; D ambiguous. Germline CDR1 KGHSH, CDR2 LQKENI. CDR3 length: 14 amino acids. CDR3 sequence reads: CASSPPSASYVHYF. In nucleotides, the CDR3 is TGTGCCAGCTCACCACCGAGTGCCTCCTACGTTCATTACTTC. Looking up the rest from reference TRBV18 and TRBJ2-4 gives the full variable domain: NAGVMQNPRHLVRRRGQEARLRCSPMKGHSHVYWYRQLPEEGLKFMVYLQKENIIDESGMPKERFSAEFPKEGPSILRIQQVVRGDSAAYFCASSPPSASYVHYFGAGTRLSVL.

The chain couples TRBV6-2 or TRBV6-3 to TRBJ1-1; TRBD1 matches 7 bases. The CDR3 is 17 amino acids. J was trimmed by 6 bases and V by 5 bases; bases with no gene match: 18. Germline CDR1 and CDR2: MNHEY and SVGEGT. For the CDR3, the DNA is TGTGCCAGCAGTAAACTGGGGCAGGGGGTGGCCGTCGCTGAAGCTTTCTTT. Translating gives CASSKLGQGVAVAEAFF.

The chain recombines TRBV7-3 with TRBJ1-3; TRBD1 might be the D (6 bases). The V gene's germline CDR1 is SGHTA and CDR2 FQGTGA. V lost 5 bases to trimming and J lost 2 bases, with 13 bases between them. The CDR3 covers 15 residues. The CDR3 spells CASSMDAGAGNTIYF. The CDR3 DNA follows: TGTGCCAGCAGCATGGATGCAGGGGCTGGAAACACCATATATTTT.